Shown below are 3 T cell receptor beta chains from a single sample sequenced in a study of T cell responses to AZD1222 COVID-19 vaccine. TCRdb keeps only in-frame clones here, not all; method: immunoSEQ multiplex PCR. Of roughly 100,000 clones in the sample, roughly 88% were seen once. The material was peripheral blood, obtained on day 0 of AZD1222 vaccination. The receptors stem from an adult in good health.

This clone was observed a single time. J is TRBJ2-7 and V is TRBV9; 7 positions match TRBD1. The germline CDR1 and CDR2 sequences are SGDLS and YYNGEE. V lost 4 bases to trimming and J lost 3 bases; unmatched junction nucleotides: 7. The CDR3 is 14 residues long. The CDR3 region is CASSTTGSSYEQYF. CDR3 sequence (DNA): TGTGCCAGCAGCACGACAGGGAGCAGCTACGAGCAGTACTTC. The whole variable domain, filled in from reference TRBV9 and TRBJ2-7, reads DSGVTQTPKHLITATGQRVTLRCSPRSGDLSVYWYQQSLDQGLQFLIQYYNGEERAKGNILERFSAQQFPDLHSELNLSSLELGDSALYFCASSTTGSSYEQYFGPGTRLTVT.

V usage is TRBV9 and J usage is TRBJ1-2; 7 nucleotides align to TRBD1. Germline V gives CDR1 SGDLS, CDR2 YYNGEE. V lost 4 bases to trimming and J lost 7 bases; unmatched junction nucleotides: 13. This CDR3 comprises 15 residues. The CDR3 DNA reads TGTGCCAGCAGCTTTGAAGGGGAGACAGGGACTGGCTACACCTTC. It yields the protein CASSFEGETGTGYTF.

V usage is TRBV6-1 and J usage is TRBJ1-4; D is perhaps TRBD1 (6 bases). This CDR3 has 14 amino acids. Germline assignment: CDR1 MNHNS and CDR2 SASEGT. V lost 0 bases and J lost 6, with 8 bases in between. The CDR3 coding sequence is TGTGCCAGCAGTGAAGCCAGGGGAGATGAAAAACTGTTTTTT. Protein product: CASSEARGDEKLFF.